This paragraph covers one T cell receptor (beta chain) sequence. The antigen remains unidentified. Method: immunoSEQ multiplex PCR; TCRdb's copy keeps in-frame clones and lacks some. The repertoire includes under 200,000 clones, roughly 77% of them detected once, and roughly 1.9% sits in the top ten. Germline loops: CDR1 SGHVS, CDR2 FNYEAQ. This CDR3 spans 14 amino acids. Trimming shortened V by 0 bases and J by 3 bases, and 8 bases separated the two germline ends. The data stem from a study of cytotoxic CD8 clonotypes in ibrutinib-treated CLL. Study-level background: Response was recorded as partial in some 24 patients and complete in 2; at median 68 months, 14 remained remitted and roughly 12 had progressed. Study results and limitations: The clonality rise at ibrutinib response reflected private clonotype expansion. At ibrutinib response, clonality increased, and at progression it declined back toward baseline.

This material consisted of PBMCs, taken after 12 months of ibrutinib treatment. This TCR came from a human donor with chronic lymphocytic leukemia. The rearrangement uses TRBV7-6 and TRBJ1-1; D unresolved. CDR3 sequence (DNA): TGTGCCAGCAGCTTAGCGGAAAGGGACACTGAAGCTTTCTTT. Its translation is CASSLAERDTEAFF.